The 15 T cell receptor beta chains reported below all come from one sample, sequenced in a study of OX40 agonist ivuxolimab in advanced cancers. TCRdb's table, derived via immunoSEQ multiplex PCR, lists solely in-frame clones and lacks some. The table records 30,000 to 35,000 clones, 90% to 95% of them present only once. Sequencing used CD4+ or CD8+ T cells sorted from blood, obtained in a trial of the OX40 agonist ivuxolimab. These receptors all come from an adult with an advanced solid tumor such as melanoma, head and neck, liver or kidney cancer.

The chain carries TRBV6-1 and TRBJ2-5; a weak D match, TRBD2 (6 bases). V lost 1 base, J lost 5 bases, and 14 bases lay in between. The CDR3 sequence is 15 residues long. Germline V gene sequence: CDR1 MNHNS, CDR2 SASEGT. CDR3 nucleotides: TGTGCCAGCAGTGAAGGGAGGGGTGTCGTGGAGACCCAGTACTTC. Protein: CASSEGRGVVETQYF.

This clone was seen only once. V is TRBV30 and J is TRBJ2-7; 9 positions match TRBD2. The germline V gene has CDR1 GTSNPN and CDR2 SVGIG (reference sequence). Trimming took 4 bases from V and 4 from J; bases not matched to a gene: 8. The CDR3 has 14 residues. The CDR3 sequence: CAWNGAGGYYEQYF. DNA of the CDR3: TGTGCCTGGAACGGAGCGGGAGGCTATTACGAGCAGTACTTC.

The gene calls are TRBV15 and TRBJ2-7; tentatively, D is TRBD1 (5 bases). This CDR3 has 12 amino acids. The germline V gene has CDR1 LNHNV and CDR2 YYDKDF (reference sequence). Trimming pared 5 bases from V and 2 bases from J, leaving 7 bases between. This chain's CDR3 is CATSGAAYEQYF. The CDR3 nucleotides are TGTGCCACCAGCGGGGCTGCCTACGAGCAGTACTTC.

J is TRBJ1-2 and V is TRBV4-1, with 7 nucleotides matching TRBD1. The germline V gene encodes CDR1 MGHRA and CDR2 YSYEKL. Germline trimming cut 0 bases from V and 4 bases from J; bases unmatched to any gene: 8. This CDR3 is 16 amino acids long. The DNA of the CDR3 is TGCGCCAGCAGCCAAGACGGAGGGGGCTCTGTCTATGGCTACACCTTC. Its translation is CASSQDGGGSVYGYTF.

The chain carries TRBV5-5 and TRBJ2-7; TRBD2 matches at 7 bases. The CDR3 has 15 residues. Germline V gene data show CDR1 as SGHKS and CDR2 as YYEKEE (reference sequence). Trimming cost V 0 bases and J 4 bases; bases outside gene matches: 7. CDR3 nucleotides: TGTGCCAGCAGCTTGGGCGGGAGCATGATGTACGAGCAGTACTTC. Its translation: CASSLGGSMMYEQYF.

The chain couples TRBV7-3 to TRBJ2-2; TRBD2 agrees at 16 bases. The CDR3 has 19 amino acids. The ends lost 4 bases at V and 5 bases at J; junction bases unmatched: 10. Germline loops: CDR1 SGHTA, CDR2 FQGTGA. CDR3 nucleotide sequence: TGTGCCAGCAGCTATATGGGACTAGCGGGAGGGACGAGAACCGGGGAGCTGTTTTTT. Protein sequence: CASSYMGLAGGTRTGELFF.

This clone counts as medium-sized. This chain links TRBV9 with TRBJ2-5; 7 bases agree with TRBD1. Trimming removed 0 bases from V and 5 bases from J; junction bases left unmatched: 7. Germline V lookup: CDR1 SGDLS, CDR2 YYNGEE. CDR3 size: 15 residues. CDR3 sequence: CASSVEPGGWETQYF. The CDR3 bases are TGTGCCAGCAGCGTAGAACCAGGGGGTTGGGAGACCCAGTACTTC.

This clone turned up a few times. The V gene is TRBV4-3, the J gene TRBJ2-3; D is unresolved. CDR3 length equals 16 residues. V was clipped by 0 bases and J by 5 bases, with 15 bases between them. Germline-derived CDR1 and CDR2 are LGHNA and YSLEER. CDR3 sequence reads: CASSQDPGPNLDTQYF. The CDR3 DNA sequence: TGCGCCAGCAGCCAAGATCCCGGACCCAATTTAGATACGCAGTATTTT.

The chain carries TRBV19 and TRBJ2-1; 11 nucleotides agree with TRBD2. The length of the CDR3 is 15 residues. The V and J ends lost 5 bases and 6 bases, in that order; junction bases with no gene match: 6. Germline-derived CDR1 and CDR2 are LNHDA and SQIVND (reference sequence). For the CDR3, the DNA is TGTGCCAGTAGTCTAGCTAGCGGGGGGTTCAATGAGCAGTTCTTC. It is translated as CASSLASGGFNEQFF.

The J gene is TRBJ2-7, the V gene TRBV28; 7 positions agree with TRBD1. The junction had 9 bases not matched to a gene; V was cut back by 6 bases and J by 4 bases. CDR1 and CDR2 (germline): MDHEN, SYDVKM. This CDR3 spans 14 amino acids. For the CDR3, the DNA is TGTGCCAGCAGCCCCGGGACAGAGCCTTACGAGCAGTACTTC. Protein: CASSPGTEPYEQYF.

This rearrangement joins TRBV7-8 to TRBJ2-1, with 9 bases matching TRBD2. This CDR3 is built from 15 residues. The V segment lost 0 bases and the J segment 7 bases; nucleotides outside the gene matches: 4. Germline V gene sequence: CDR1 SGHVS, CDR2 FQNEAQ. CDR3 amino acids: CASSLASGSGNEQFF. CDR3 in DNA: TGTGCCAGCAGCTTAGCTAGCGGGAGTGGAAATGAGCAGTTCTTC. The whole variable domain, filled in from reference TRBV7-8 and TRBJ2-1, reads GAGVSQSPRYKVAKRGQDVALRCDPISGHVSLFWYQQALGQGPEFLTYFQNEAQLDKSGLPSDRFFAERPEGSVSTLKIQRTQQEDSAVYLCASSLASGSGNEQFFGPGTRLTVL.

The chain recombines TRBV7-3 with TRBJ1-1; D remains unclear. CDR1 is SGHTA and CDR2 is FQGTGA in the germline V gene. The CDR3 is 13 amino acids. Deletions cut 1 base from V and 1 base from J, with 4 bases between. The CDR3: CASSLNGNTEAFF. In DNA, the CDR3 is TGTGCCAGCAGCTTAAACGGGAACACTGAAGCTTTCTTT.

This clone appeared once. This chain uses TRBV4-1 with TRBJ2-1; 8 nucleotides agree with TRBD2. Germline V gene sequence: CDR1 MGHRA, CDR2 YSYEKL. This CDR3 has 16 amino acids. With 4 bases clipped from V and 8 bases from J, the junction kept 13 bases outside the gene matches. The CDR3 region is CASSLNFGGAVYEQFF. CDR3 coding DNA: TGCGCCAGCAGCCTTAACTTCGGGGGGGCCGTCTATGAGCAGTTCTTC.

This clone was recorded once. The rearrangement links TRBV4-1 to TRBJ1-1, with D maybe TRBD1 (5 bases). V lost 2 bases and J lost 10, with 20 bases in between. The CDR3 has 15 residues. The germline gives CDR1 MGHRA, CDR2 YSYEKL. CDR3 nucleotide sequence: TGCGCCAGCAGCCAAACGGCAGGCGGTATGGGGGGAGCTTTCTTT. Its protein product is CASSQTAGGMGGAFF.

This clone was counted once. The chain recombines TRBV10-2 with TRBJ2-2; no reliable D call. The V and J ends lost 4 bases and 0 bases respectively, with 0 bases between them. CDR3 length equals 12 residues. The germline V gene has CDR1 WSHSY and CDR2 SAAADI. The CDR3 bases are TGCGCCAGCAGTGCGAACACCGGGGAGCTGTTTTTT. Translated, it gives CASSANTGELFF.